This T cell receptor (beta chain) was sequenced for a study of T cells after yellow fever vaccination (dated by TCRdb to the late 2010s). About the study as a whole: The SMART-Seq v4 Ultra Low Input RNA kit was used to prepare libraries from fractions with low cell numbers. To follow T-cell clones before and after primary and booster YFV17D yellow fever vaccination, bulk TCR alpha and beta repertoires were sequenced over time. The cohort comprised two healthy male donors, one aged 18 to 30 and one aged 30 to 40 years. Blood was collected at multiple timepoints before and after primary and secondary immunization, and bulk PBMC replicates and cell subsets were isolated. Paper-wide results and their limitations: After the booster, most clones that had expanded after primary vaccination were detected again (nearly 98% of CD4 and around nine tenths of CD8), suggesting broad maintenance of memory. A small share of clonotypes occurred in both CD4 and CD8 compartments, likely arising from convergent recombination. Because the study included only a couple of donors, the extent to which the findings can be generalized is limited. FACS-sorted repertoires could contain abundant contaminating clonotypes from the bulk population, so computational filtering was required. The secondary T-cell response was found to be weaker but faster than the primary response, with a peak reached on day 5 rather than on day 15.

TCR cDNA was synthesized by 5'RACE template switching, through which a universal primer site and unique molecular identifiers were introduced. Priming for cDNA synthesis came from both the TCR alpha and TCR beta constant segments. Library amplification involved two PCR steps, and the second step added sample barcodes and sequencing adapters. Sequencing of libraries was done on Illumina HiSeq 2500 (2x100 bp) or NovaSeq (2x150 bp). In the authors' own workflow: Demultiplexing of reads and collapsing into UMI consensus sequences were performed with MIGEC, and V(D)J alignment was carried out with MiXCR. Using edgeR on replicate PBMC samples, clonotypes were called vaccine-responding if FDR was below 0.01 and the log2 fold change was above 5 up to day 15. Each bulk clonotype was labeled CD4 or CD8 based on which sequenced repertoire, CD4 or CD8, contained the clonotype at higher abundance. The public reads were quality trimmed at Q25 with fastp and then assembled into clones with MiXCR by TCRdb, keeping productive beta chains. Duplicate CDR3 protein sequences are folded into a single record with the most common DNA and genes. TCRdb's processing, not the authors' own work, is the source of the V and J calls. For this sample there are some 670,000 distinct CDR3 sequences; 9% to 15% appear just once. Under 15% of the sample goes to the ten largest clones.

V is pared back by 1 base and J by 4 bases, with 14 bases lying between the germline termini. The cysteine opens and the phenylalanine closes a CDR3 of 15 amino acids. The CDR3 DNA has 45 bases and is translated from base 1. CDR1 and CDR2 (SGHRS, YFSETQ) derive from the germline V gene. The intended sense of this specimen's treatment or condition label: live attenuated yellow fever vaccine strain. Two biological replicates of bulk PBMCs were collected at each blood-draw timepoint. A standard Ficoll-Paque protocol was used to isolate PBMCs from peripheral blood. RNA was extracted with TriZol from bulk PBMCs, CD4 and CD8 fractions, and dextramer-positive and dextramer-negative fractions. To note about this clonotype: It lacks a known antigen. Per-nucleotide qualities are absent, and no much larger clonotype sits a single base away.

The chain uses TRBV5-1 and TRBJ2-5, with the D gene uncertain. This clonotype originated in a man younger than 45 who received the YFV17D yellow fever vaccine. Sequencing used PBMCs, obtained on the day of the yellow fever booster vaccination. The CDR3 region has the sequence CASSLSASRTETQYF. The bases are TGCGCCAGCAGCTTGTCCGCGTCTCGTACAGAGACCCAGTACTTC.